Listed below are T cell receptor beta chains from one sample, sequenced in a study of control samples from healthy donors and cancer patients. The repertoire was sequenced with immunoSEQ multiplex PCR; TCRdb's copy has only in-frame clones and lacks some. Among about 82,000 clones listed, around 87% were seen once. Sequenced material: blood. The origin of the receptors is a man aged 45 to 65 in good health. The CDR3 runs from the conserved cysteine through the conserved F or W. D genes are given only for firm matches. A row's size may be missing; if present it is once, few, many or a size class.

D	J	V	size	CDR3	DNA
-	TRBJ2-2	TRBV29-1	-	CSASPYLNTGELFF	TGCAGTGCCAGTCCCTACCTGAACACCGGGGAGCTGTTTTTT
-	TRBJ2-2	TRBV19	-	CASSPRGNTGELFF	TGTGCCAGTAGTCCCCGGGGGAACACCGGGGAGCTGTTTTTT
-	TRBJ2-1	TRBV18	-	CASSSRGDEQFF	TGTGCCAGCTCATCCAGGGGTGATGAGCAGTTCTTC
TRBD2	TRBJ2-3	TRBV7-2	-	CASSPLSGGKFSTDTQYF	TGTGCCAGCAGCCCTCTTTCGGGGGGGAAGTTTAGCACAGATACGCAGTATTTT
TRBD1	TRBJ1-5	TRBV7-3	-	CASSLAQGDNQPQHF	TGTGCCAGCAGCTTAGCTCAGGGGGACAATCAGCCCCAGCATTTT
-	TRBJ2-7	TRBV2	-	CASYPRDSYEQYF	TGTGCCAGTTACCCACGGGATTCCTACGAGCAGTACTTC
TRBD1	TRBJ1-4	TRBV27	-	CASSPGQGALIGNEKLFF	TGTGCCAGCAGTCCGGGACAGGGGGCGCTTATCGGTAATGAAAAACTGTTTTTT
TRBD1	TRBJ2-2	TRBV5-1	-	CASFRGSNTGELFF	TGCGCCAGCTTCAGGGGGTCGAACACCGGGGAGCTGTTTTTT
-	TRBJ2-5	TRBV18	-	CASSPPGQETQYF	TGTGCCAGCTCACCACCTGGGCAAGAGACCCAGTACTTC
TRBD1	TRBJ1-1	TRBV6-6	-	CASSSRTGGTEAFF	TGTGCCAGCAGTTCCCGGACAGGGGGAACTGAAGCTTTCTTT
TRBD2	TRBJ2-5	TRBV6-2/TRBV6-3	-	CASSLAGGGTQYF	TGTGCCAGCAGTTTAGCGGGGGGCGGAACCCAGTACTTC
-	TRBJ1-1	TRBV10-3	-	CAIRGGGENTEAFF	TGTGCCATCAGGGGGGGAGGGGAGAACACTGAAGCTTTCTTT
-	TRBJ1-2	TRBV10-3	-	CAMREESGYTF	TGTGCCATGCGAGAGGAGAGTGGCTACACCTTC
TRBD2	TRBJ2-7	TRBV2	-	CASLSPGTSGTYEQYF	TGTGCCAGCTTATCCCCAGGGACTAGCGGAACTTACGAGCAGTACTTC
-	TRBJ1-1	TRBV7-9	few	CASSLGGDPNTEAFF	TGTGCCAGCAGCTTAGGGGGGGACCCGAACACTGAAGCTTTCTTT
-	TRBJ1-4	TRBV4-2	-	CASSQDHGKGEKLFF	TGTGCCAGCAGCCAAGATCACGGGAAAGGCGAAAAACTGTTTTTT
-	TRBJ1-2	TRBV4-2	once	CASSPIFSPGTSYGYTF	TGTGCCAGCAGCCCTATCTTCTCCCCCGGGACAAGCTATGGCTACACCTTC
-	TRBJ1-1	TRBV3-1/TRBV3-2	-	CASSLRQSWAFF	TGTGCCAGCAGCCTTAGACAGTCTTGGGCTTTCTTT
-	TRBJ2-2	TRBV5-1	-	CASSEGTNTGELFF	TGCGCCAGCAGTGAAGGCACGAACACCGGGGAGCTGTTTTTT
-	TRBJ1-5	TRBV19	once	CASLGSWGLNQPQHF	TGTGCCAGCCTCGGAAGTTGGGGGCTCAATCAGCCCCAGCATTTT
TRBD2	TRBJ2-1	TRBV5-4	-	CASSLTSGKYEQFF	TGTGCCAGCAGCTTGACTAGCGGGAAATATGAGCAGTTCTTC
-	TRBJ1-5	TRBV4-3	-	CASSQDLVGTSYQPQHF	TGCGCCAGCAGCCAAGATCTCGTCGGGACTTCCTATCAGCCCCAGCATTTT
TRBD1	TRBJ2-7	TRBV2	-	CASSGQGYEQYF	TGTGCCAGCAGCGGACAGGGGTACGAGCAGTACTTC
TRBD2	TRBJ2-3	TRBV24-1	-	CATSDLQLAGADTQYF	TGTGCCACCAGTGATTTGCAACTAGCGGGGGCAGATACGCAGTATTTT
TRBD1	TRBJ1-1	TRBV14	-	CASSQLQGLYPEAFF	TGTGCCAGCAGCCAATTACAGGGGTTGTACCCTGAAGCTTTCTTT
-	TRBJ1-5	TRBV2	few	CASRLQGGQPQHF	TGTGCCAGCAGGCTCCAGGGAGGTCAGCCCCAGCATTTT
-	TRBJ2-3	TRBV19	-	CASSMRLKSDTQYF	TGTGCCAGTAGTATGAGACTAAAGTCGGATACGCAGTATTTT
-	TRBJ2-5	TRBV5-1	-	CASNIQETQYF	TGCGCCAGCAATATACAAGAGACCCAGTACTTC
TRBD2	TRBJ2-3	TRBV3-1/TRBV3-2	-	CASSQDPSGGPDTQYF	TGTGCCAGCAGCCAAGATCCTAGCGGGGGCCCAGATACGCAGTATTTT
TRBD2	TRBJ2-5	TRBV6-2/TRBV6-3	few	CASSPRTSAVETQYF	TGTGCCAGCAGTCCACGGACTAGCGCGGTCGAGACCCAGTACTTC
-	TRBJ2-7	TRBV5-1	-	CASSPPRGTYEQYF	TGCGCCAGCAGCCCCCCCCGGGGGACCTACGAGCAGTACTTC